The text below deals with one T cell receptor beta chain. The antigen remains unidentified. The libraries of TRB cDNA were prepared using 5' RACE with UMI labels. TCRdb re-called the 5' RACE reads, yielding one record per CDR3 amino acid sequence without DNA. The repertoire table contains approximately 88,000 distinct CDR3 sequences. The record originates from a study of CXCR3-negative and CXCR3-positive naive CD8 T cells. The study, taken as a whole, reports: TRB CDR3s of CXCR3-positive naive cells were more hydrophobic than those of CXCR3-negative naive cells.

The CDR3 contains 15 residues. The germline V gene encodes CDR1 SEHNR and CDR2 FQNEAQ (reference sequence). The clonotype was recovered from a human donor in good health. Some clones in this sample may be carry-over from other donors' samples. Sequencing was carried out using naive CXCR3+ CD8+ T cells from blood. The sample's subset: CD45RO-CCR7+CD27+CD95- naive CD8+ T cells expressing CXCR3 (TNR3+). This rearrangement joins TRBV7-9 to TRBJ2-3; without DNA, the TCRdb call of TRBD2 cannot be checked. The CDR3 here is CASSSLGLSTDTQYF. Using reference TRBV7-9 and TRBJ2-3 for the parts outside the CDR3, the full variable domain is DTGVSQNPRHKITKRGQNVTFRCDPISEHNRLYWYRQTLGQGPEFLTYFQNEAQLEKSRLLSDRFSAERPKGSFSTLEIQRTEQGDSAMYLCASSSLGLSTDTQYFGPGTRLTVL.